This T cell receptor beta chain appears in the sequencing data of a study of cytomegalovirus exposure and HLA in healthy donors. Study-wide results and limits: Across donors, presence/absence analyses took sequencing depth to be roughly uniform.

In regard to this clone: Its target is not known.

Researchers ran the PCR with 60 Vbeta and 13 Jbeta primers. The table came from immunoSEQ multiplex PCR; TCRdb's copy has only in-frame clones and leaves some out. The table lists over 100,000 clones, roughly 65% of them singletons, with 9% to 10% in the top ten. Germline-derived CDR1 and CDR2 are SGHDT and YYEEEE. The CDR3 length is 16 residues. V gave up 1 base and J gave up 0 bases, with 12 bases separating them. This receptor was identified in a man aged 40-49 years in good health and CMV-seropositive. Input material: PBMCs. The chain joins TRBV5-6 to TRBJ2-3; weak D call: TRBD1 (5 bases). This CDR3 is CASSLPLTASTDTQYF. CDR3 coding DNA: TGTGCCAGCAGCTTGCCCTTGACAGCTAGCACAGATACGCAGTATTTT.